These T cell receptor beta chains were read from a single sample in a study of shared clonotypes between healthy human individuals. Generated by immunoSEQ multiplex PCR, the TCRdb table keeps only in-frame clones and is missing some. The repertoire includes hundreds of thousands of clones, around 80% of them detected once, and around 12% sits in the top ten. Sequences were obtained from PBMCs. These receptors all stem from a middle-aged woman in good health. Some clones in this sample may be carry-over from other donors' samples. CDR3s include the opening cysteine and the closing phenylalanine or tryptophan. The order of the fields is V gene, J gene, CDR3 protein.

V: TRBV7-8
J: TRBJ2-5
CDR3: CASSFPLGETQYF

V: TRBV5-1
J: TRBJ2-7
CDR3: CASSLGPPRSYEQYF

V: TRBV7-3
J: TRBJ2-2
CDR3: CASSLKRRLAGGPGTGELFF

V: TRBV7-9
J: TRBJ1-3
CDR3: CASSSASSGNTIYF

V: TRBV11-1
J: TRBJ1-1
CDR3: CASSQVGGNTEAFF

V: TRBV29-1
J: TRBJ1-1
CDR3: CSVEDPRGRFGEAFF

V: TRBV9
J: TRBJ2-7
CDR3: CASSPGSSYEQYF

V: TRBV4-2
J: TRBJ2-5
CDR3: CASSQDLLAGAIQETQYF

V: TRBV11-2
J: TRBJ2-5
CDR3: CASSFIGGQQETQYF

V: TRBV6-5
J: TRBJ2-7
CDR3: CASRRRGPYEQYF

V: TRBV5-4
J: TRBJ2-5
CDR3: CASSAGGDRGVETQYF

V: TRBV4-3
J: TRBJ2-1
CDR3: CASSQASRSSYNEQFF

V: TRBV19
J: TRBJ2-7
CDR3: CASSIGLAAYEQYF

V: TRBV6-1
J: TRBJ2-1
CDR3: CASSRTKGYEQFF

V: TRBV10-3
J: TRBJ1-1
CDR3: CAISEMGSTEAFF

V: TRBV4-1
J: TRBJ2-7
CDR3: CASSQDIGFYEQYF

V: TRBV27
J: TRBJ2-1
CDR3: CASSPTGASYNEQFF

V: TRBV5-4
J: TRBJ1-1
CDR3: CASSLQRTEAFF

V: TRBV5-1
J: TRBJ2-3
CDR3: CASSLVGLLNSYTDTQYF

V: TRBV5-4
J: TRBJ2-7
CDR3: CASSLGGRLTTYEQYF

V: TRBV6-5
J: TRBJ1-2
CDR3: CASSYSPGRPNYGYTF

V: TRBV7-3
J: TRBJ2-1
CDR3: CASSRDYSRLAGGPDEQFF

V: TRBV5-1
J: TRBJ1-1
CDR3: CASSRIRQGGNTEAFF

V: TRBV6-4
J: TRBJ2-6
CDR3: CASSDSVSGANVLTF

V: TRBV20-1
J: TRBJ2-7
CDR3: CSASRNYEQYF

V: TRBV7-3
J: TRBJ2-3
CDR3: CASSSNGLAQGGTQYF

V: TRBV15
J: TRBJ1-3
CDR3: CATSRGGGFSGNTIYF

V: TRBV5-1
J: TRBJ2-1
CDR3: CASSFGRAPTLRDEQFF

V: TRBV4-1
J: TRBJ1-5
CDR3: CASSQDGARAQHF

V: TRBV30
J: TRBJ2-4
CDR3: CASKRGSYKNIQYF

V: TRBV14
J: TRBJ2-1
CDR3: CASSPELGTGEQFF

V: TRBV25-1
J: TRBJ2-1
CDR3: CASSEWPPRAPSYNEQFF

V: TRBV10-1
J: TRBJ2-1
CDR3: CASSESPLEDHEQFF

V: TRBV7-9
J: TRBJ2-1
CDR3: CASSLVSSGRGEQFF

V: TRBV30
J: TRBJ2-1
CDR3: CAWSTGTSGYNEQFF

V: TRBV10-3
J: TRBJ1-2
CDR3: CAISTGSPYGYTF

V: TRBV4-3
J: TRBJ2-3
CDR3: CASSQDGRIGDTQYF

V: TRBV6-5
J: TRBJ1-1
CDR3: CASRMNTEAFF

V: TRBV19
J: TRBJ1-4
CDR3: CATKLQGVDEKLFF

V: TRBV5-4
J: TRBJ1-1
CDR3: CASSLKGGDTEAFF

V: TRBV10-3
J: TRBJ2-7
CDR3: CATGVGTDSYEQYF

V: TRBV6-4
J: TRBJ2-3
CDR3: CASSSQGDSSTDTQYF

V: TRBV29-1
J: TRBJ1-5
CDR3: CSVSGGYNQPQHF

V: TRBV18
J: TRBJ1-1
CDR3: CASSKGGTEAFF

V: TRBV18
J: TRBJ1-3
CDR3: CASSPLGASGNTIYF

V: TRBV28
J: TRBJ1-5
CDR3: CASSFRARGFGSNQPQHF